At least ten counts were recorded for the clone carrying this T cell receptor (beta chain). Its antigen is unknown. Its ends do not fully match the called genes, so a read error is possible. This entry is derived from a study of CD8 T cells in ankylosing spondylitis. Construction of TCR beta libraries was performed using quantitative 5'-RACE with molecular barcodes. TCRdb itself ran the 5' RACE reads through MiXCR, one entry per CDR3 protein. The sample has about 140,000 distinct CDR3 sequences; more than 5.5% are singletons. The length of the CDR3 is 15 residues. Germline V CDR1 and CDR2: SGHRS, YFSETQ. Study-wide findings and caveats: According to the report, clones linked to the disease were significantly enriched in matched synovial fluid samples taken from ankylosing spondylitis patients. Before this, some motif variants had been reported in reactive arthritis synovial fluid and blood.

This receptor was taken from a female donor with ankylosing spondylitis or in good health (not recorded which). Sequencing used blood, either unsorted or a sorted T cell fraction (not recorded which). The genes are TRBV5-1 and TRBJ2-3; D call uncertain. The CDR3 loop is CASSLDGVSTDTQYF. In nucleotides, the CDR3 is TGTGCCAGCAGCCTGGATGGGGTTAGCACAGATACGCAGTATTTT. Full variable domain (rest looked up from reference TRBV5-1 and TRBJ2-3): KAGVTQTPRYLIKTRGQQVTLSCSPISGHRSVSWYQQTPGQGLQFLFEYFSETQRNKGNFPGRFSGRQFSNSRSEMNVSTLELGDSALYLCASSLDGVSTDTQYFGPGTRLTVL.